This TCR beta chain was sequenced during a study of chemoradiotherapy in HPV16-positive cancers. Notes on the study in general: HPV-responsive T-cell expansion during chemoradiotherapy was linked to improved recurrence-free survival in HPV16-positive patients. Non-HPV-specific T cells did not expand in tumors during treatment, whereas candidate HPV-specific clones and E7-related motifs did. Only a couple of HPV16-positive patients supplied the functional HPV-specificity definition.

As concerns this clone: Its antigen remains unknown.

The protocol was immunoSEQ multiplex PCR, while the TCRdb copy is restricted to in-frame clones and leaves out a portion. This sample yields about 25,000 clones, of which approximately 94% are seen a single time; over 2.5% belongs to the top ten. Trimming removed 0 bases at V and 2 bases at J, with 5 bases between. Looked up from germline, CDR1 is SGHRS and CDR2 is YFSETQ. The CDR3 spans 14 residues. The J gene is TRBJ2-2, the V gene TRBV5-1; no clear D. This specimen was collected from a patient who underwent chemoradiotherapy. This clonotype was sampled from a human donor with HPV-associated anogenital cancer. The CDR3 region has the DNA TGCGCCAGCAGCTTGGCCCCAAACACCGGGGAGCTGTTTTTT. It codes for CASSLAPNTGELFF. Full variable domain (missing parts from reference TRBV5-1 and TRBJ2-2): KAGVTQTPRYLIKTRGQQVTLSCSPISGHRSVSWYQQTPGQGLQFLFEYFSETQRNKGNFPGRFSGRQFSNSRSEMNVSTLELGDSALYLCASSLAPNTGELFFGEGSRLTVL.